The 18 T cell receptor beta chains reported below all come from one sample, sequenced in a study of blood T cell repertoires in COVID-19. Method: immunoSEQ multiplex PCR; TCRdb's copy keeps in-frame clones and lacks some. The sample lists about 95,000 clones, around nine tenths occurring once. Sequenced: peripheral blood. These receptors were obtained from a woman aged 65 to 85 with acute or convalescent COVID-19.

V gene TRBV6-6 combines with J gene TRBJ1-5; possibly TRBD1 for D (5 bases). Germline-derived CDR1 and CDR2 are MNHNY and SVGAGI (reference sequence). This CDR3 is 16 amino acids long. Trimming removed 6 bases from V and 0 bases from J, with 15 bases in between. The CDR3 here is CASSQTGVSSNQPQHF. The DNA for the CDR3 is TGTGCCAGCAGCCAAACAGGAGTTTCTAGCAATCAGCCCCAGCATTTT.

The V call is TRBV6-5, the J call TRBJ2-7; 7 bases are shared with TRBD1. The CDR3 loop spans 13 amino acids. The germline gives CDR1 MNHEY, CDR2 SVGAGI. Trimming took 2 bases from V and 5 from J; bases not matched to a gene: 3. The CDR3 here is CASSYLGQDEQYF. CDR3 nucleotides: TGTGCCAGCAGTTACCTCGGACAGGACGAGCAGTACTTC.

The CDR3 loop is CASTRLAGPPYNEQFF. The CDR3 nucleotides read TGTGCCAGTACGAGACTAGCAGGACCTCCCTACAATGAGCAGTTCTTC. V gene TRBV19 combines with J gene TRBJ2-1, with 7 bases matching TRBD2. The J segment lost 2 bases and the V segment lost 7 bases, leaving 11 bases of the junction unmatched. The germline V gene has CDR1 LNHDA and CDR2 SQIVND (reference sequence). CDR3 length: 16 residues.

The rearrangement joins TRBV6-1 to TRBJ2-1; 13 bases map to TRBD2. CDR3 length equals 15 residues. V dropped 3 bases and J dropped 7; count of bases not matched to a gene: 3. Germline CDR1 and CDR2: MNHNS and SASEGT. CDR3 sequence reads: CASSETSGRSNEQFF. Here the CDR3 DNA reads TGTGCCAGCAGTGAGACTAGCGGGAGGTCGAATGAGCAGTTCTTC.

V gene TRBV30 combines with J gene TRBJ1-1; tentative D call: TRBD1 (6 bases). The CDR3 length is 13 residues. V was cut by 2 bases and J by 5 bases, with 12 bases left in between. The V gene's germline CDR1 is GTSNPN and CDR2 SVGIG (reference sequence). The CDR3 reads CAWSKQGKTEAFF. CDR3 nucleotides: TGTGCCTGGAGTAAACAGGGCAAGACTGAAGCTTTCTTT.

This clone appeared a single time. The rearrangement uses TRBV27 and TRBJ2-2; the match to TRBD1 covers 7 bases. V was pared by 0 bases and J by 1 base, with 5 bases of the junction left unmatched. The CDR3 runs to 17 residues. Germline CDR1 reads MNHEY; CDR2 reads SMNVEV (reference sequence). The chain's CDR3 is CASSLSGGTENTGELFF. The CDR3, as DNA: TGTGCCAGCAGTTTATCGGGTGGGACAGAGAACACCGGGGAGCTGTTTTTT.

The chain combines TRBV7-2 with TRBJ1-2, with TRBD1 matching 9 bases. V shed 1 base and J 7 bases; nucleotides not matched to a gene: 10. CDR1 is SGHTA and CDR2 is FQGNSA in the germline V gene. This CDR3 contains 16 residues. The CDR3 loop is CASSLVTGQGRGGYTF. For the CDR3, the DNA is TGTGCCAGCAGCTTAGTAACGGGACAGGGAAGAGGTGGCTACACCTTC.

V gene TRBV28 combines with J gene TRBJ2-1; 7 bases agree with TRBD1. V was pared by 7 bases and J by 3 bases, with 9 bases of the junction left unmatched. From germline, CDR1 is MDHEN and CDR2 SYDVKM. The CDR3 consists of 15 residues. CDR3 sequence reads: CASTKGGGLYNEQFF. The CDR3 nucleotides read TGTGCCAGCACCAAAGGGGGCGGACTCTACAATGAGCAGTTCTTC.

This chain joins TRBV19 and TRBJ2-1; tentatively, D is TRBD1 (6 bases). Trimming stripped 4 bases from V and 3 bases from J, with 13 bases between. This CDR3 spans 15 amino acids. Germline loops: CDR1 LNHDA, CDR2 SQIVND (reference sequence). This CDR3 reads CASSTQGPNYNEQFF. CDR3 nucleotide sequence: TGTGCCAGTAGTACACAGGGACCTAACTACAATGAGCAGTTCTTC.

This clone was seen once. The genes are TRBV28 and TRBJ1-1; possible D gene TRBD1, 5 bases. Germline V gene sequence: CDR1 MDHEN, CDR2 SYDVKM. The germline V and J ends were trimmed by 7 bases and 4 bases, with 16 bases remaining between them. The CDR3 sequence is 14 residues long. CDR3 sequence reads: CASTPQGFSTEAFF. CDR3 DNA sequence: TGTGCCAGCACCCCCCAGGGTTTCTCCACTGAAGCTTTCTTT.

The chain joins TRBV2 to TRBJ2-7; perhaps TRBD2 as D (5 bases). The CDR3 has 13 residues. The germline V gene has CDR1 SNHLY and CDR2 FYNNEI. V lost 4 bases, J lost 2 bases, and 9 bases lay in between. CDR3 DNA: TGTGCCAGCAGTGGGTCGGGAACCTACGAGCAGTACTTC. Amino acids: CASSGSGTYEQYF.

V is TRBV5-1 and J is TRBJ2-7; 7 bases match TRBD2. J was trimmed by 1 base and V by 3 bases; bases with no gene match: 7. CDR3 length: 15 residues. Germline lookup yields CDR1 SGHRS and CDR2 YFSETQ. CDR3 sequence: CASSSGTIESYEQYF. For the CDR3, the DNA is TGCGCCAGCAGCTCCGGGACTATAGAATCCTACGAGCAGTACTTC.

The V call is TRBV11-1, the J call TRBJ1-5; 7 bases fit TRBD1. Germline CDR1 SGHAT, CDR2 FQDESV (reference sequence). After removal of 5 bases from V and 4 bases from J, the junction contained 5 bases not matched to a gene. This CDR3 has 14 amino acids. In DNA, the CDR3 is TGTGCCAGCAGCCTTCAGGGGGAGAATCAGCCCCAGCATTTT. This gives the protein CASSLQGENQPQHF.

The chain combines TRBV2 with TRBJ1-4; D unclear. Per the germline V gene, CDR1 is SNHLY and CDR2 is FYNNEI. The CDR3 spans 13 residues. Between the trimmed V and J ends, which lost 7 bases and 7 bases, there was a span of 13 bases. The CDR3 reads CASTGGWSEKLFF. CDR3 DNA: TGTGCCAGCACGGGAGGGTGGAGTGAAAAACTGTTTTTT.

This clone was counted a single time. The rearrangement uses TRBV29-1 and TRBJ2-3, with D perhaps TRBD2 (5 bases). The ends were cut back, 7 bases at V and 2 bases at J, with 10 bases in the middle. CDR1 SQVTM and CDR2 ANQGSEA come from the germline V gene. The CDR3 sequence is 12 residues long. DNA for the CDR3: TGCAGCGGAACTAGGCTCACAGATACGCAGTATTTT. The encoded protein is CSGTRLTDTQYF.

The CDR3 nucleotides read TGCAGCGGGCAGGGGGCCGGCGGGGAGCTGTTTTTT. Translated, it gives CSGQGAGGELFF. The chain uses TRBV29-1 and TRBJ2-2; 8 nucleotides align to TRBD1. The CDR3 has 12 amino acids. Germline V lookup: CDR1 SQVTM, CDR2 ANQGSEA. V shed 7 bases and J 7 bases; nucleotides not matched to a gene: 5.

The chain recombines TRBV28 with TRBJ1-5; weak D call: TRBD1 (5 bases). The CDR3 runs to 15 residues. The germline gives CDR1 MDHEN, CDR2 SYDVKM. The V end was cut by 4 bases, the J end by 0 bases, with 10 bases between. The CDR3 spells CASSSPGISNQPQHF. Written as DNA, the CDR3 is TGTGCCAGCAGTTCTCCAGGGATTAGCAATCAGCCCCAGCATTTT.

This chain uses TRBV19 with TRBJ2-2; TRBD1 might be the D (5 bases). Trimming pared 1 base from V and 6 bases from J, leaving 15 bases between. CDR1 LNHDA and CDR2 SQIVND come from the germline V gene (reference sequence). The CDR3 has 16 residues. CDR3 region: CASSIVGPQGAGELFF. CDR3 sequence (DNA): TGTGCCAGTAGTATAGTCGGCCCTCAGGGCGCCGGGGAGCTGTTTTTT.